This TCR beta chain was found in a study of Graves' ophthalmopathy and Graves' hyperthyroidism. In the study overall: Hyperthyroidism showing no ophthalmopathy within 18 months of follow-up was stable. Findings and limits, study-wide: Blood shared most expanded thyroid clonotypes above 0.001 frequency.

The germline V and J ends were trimmed by 5 bases and 7 bases, with 15 bases remaining between them. Germline lookup yields CDR1 SGHTA and CDR2 FQGNSA. The CDR3 spans 14 residues. This clonotype was seen more than once but under ten times. Antigen specificity is unknown. Amplification of TCR beta CDR3 regions used RNA transcripts. The library came from an HTBI-primed first-round RT-PCR and a second-round multiplex PCR. Via MiXCR, TCRdb re-called the multiplex PCR reads, giving one row per CDR3 protein. The table shows over a million distinct CDR3 sequences, with less than 45% occurring only once. Uncontrolled infections, pregnancy, lactation or other autoimmune diseases led to patient exclusion.

This chain connects TRBV7-2 to TRBJ1-5, with a weak D call TRBD1 (5 bases). The TCR was taken from an adult man with Graves' hyperthyroidism. Sequencing used peripheral blood or thyroid tissue (not recorded which). Here the CDR3 reads CASSAENRGQPQHF. In nucleotides, the CDR3 is TGTGCCAGCAGCGCCGAGAATCGGGGGCAGCCCCAGCATTTT.